This entry is about one T cell receptor (beta chain). Trimming pared 7 bases from V and 2 bases from J, leaving 12 bases between. Per germline, CDR1 MNHEY and CDR2 SMNVEV (reference sequence). The CDR3 has 15 amino acids. Per the authors' pipeline: From reference gene primer amplification, estimates of nucleated cell counts were derived. Sequencing used immunoSEQ multiplex PCR; TCRdb keeps in-frame clones, though not all of them. From that table come the V and J calls and clone size; the DNA was used to work out D and trimming. The sample consists of tens of thousands of clones, about 80% of them appearing once. This record belongs to a study of blood T cell repertoires in COVID-19. About the study: The samples span acute and convalescent COVID-19 from the United States, Italy and Spain. The cDNA or gDNA used as material had been derived from T cells, B-cell-depleted T cells, or PBMCs.

The TCR originated in a woman aged 55-75 years with acute or convalescent COVID-19. The chain joins TRBV27 to TRBJ2-6; tentatively, D is TRBD1 (6 bases). Sequenced input: peripheral blood. DNA for the CDR3: TGTGCCAGCAAGGATTCAGGGGCTGGGGCCAACGTCCTGACTTTC. Translated, it gives CASKDSGAGANVLTF. Variable domain in full (rest from reference TRBV27 and TRBJ2-6): EAQVTQNPRYLITVTGKKLTVTCSQNMNHEYMSWYRQDPGLGLRQIYYSMNVEVTDKGDVPEGYKVSRKEKRNFPLILESPSPNQTSLYFCASKDSGAGANVLTFGAGSRLTVL.